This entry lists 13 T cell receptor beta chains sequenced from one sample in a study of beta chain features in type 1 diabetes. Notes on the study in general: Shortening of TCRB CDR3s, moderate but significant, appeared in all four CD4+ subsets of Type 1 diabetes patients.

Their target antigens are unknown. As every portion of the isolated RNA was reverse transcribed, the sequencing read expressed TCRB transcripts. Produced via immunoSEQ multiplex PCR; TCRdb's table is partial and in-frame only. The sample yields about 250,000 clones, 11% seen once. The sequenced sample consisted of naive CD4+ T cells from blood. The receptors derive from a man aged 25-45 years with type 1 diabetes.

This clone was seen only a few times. CDR3 bases: TGCAGCGTTGATTATTCAGGGGGCAACGAGCAGTACTTC. Amino acids: CSVDYSGGNEQYF. The chain joins TRBV29-1 to TRBJ2-7, with 8 bases matching TRBD1. The CDR3 runs 13 residues. The trim removed 3 bases at V and 5 bases at J, leaving 6 bases unmatched. CDR1 is SQVTM, CDR2 ANQGSEA, per germline.

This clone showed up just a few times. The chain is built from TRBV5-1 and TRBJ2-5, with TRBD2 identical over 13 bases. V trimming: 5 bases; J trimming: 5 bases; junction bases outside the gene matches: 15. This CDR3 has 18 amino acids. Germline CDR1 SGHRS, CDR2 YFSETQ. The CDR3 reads CASRAGLAGASKFETQYF. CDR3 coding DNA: TGCGCCAGCAGAGCCGGACTAGCGGGGGCCTCAAAATTCGAGACCCAGTACTTC.

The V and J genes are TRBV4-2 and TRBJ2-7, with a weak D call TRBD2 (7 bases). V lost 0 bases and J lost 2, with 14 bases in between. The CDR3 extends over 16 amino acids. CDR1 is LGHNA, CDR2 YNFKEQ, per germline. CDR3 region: CASSQDTGGLPYEQYF. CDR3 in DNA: TGTGCCAGCAGCCAAGATACCGGGGGGCTCCCCTACGAGCAGTACTTC.

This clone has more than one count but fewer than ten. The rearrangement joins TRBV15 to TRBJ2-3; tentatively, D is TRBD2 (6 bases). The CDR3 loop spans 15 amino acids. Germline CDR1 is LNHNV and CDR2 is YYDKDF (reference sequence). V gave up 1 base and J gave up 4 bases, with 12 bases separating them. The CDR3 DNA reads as TGTGCCACCAGCAGAGTACTAGCTCTTTCAGATACGCAGTATTTT. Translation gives CATSRVLALSDTQYF.

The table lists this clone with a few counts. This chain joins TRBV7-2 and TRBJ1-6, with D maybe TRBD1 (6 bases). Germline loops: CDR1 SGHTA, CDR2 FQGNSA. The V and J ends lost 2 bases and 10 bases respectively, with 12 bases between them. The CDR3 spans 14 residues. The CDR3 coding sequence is TGTGCCAGCAGCTTAAGTCAGGGGCCCTCACCCCTCCACTTT. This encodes CASSLSQGPSPLHF.

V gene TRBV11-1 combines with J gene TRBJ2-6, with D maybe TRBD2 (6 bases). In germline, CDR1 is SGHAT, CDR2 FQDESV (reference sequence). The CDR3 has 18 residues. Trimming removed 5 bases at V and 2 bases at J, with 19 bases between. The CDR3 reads CASSPKAGSLTGANVLTF. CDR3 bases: TGTGCCAGCAGCCCAAAGGCCGGGAGCTTAACTGGGGCCAACGTCCTGACTTTC.

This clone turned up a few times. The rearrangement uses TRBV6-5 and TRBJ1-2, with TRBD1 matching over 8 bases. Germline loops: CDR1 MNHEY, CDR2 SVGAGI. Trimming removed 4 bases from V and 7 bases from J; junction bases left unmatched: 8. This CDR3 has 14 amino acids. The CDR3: CASSWSDREGGYTF. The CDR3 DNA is TGTGCCAGCAGTTGGTCGGACAGGGAAGGTGGCTACACCTTC.

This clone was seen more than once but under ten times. This CDR3 is CAWSVGVSSYEQYF. The CDR3 DNA reads as TGTGCCTGGAGTGTGGGAGTAAGCTCCTACGAGCAGTACTTC. The rearrangement joins TRBV30 to TRBJ2-7; the D gene is possibly TRBD2 (5 bases). Germline V lookup: CDR1 GTSNPN, CDR2 SVGIG (reference sequence). CDR3 length: 14 residues. V was cut by 0 bases and J by 0 bases, with 9 bases left in between.

DNA of the CDR3: TGTGCCAGCAGCTCGCAGCGGCTCAATGAGCAGTTCTTC. Protein product: CASSSQRLNEQFF. This chain uses TRBV11-2 with TRBJ2-1; tentatively, D is TRBD2 (5 bases). The CDR3 runs to 13 residues. Looked up from germline, CDR1 is SGHAT and CDR2 is FQNNGV. Trimming took 4 bases from V and 6 from J, leaving 10 bases between them.

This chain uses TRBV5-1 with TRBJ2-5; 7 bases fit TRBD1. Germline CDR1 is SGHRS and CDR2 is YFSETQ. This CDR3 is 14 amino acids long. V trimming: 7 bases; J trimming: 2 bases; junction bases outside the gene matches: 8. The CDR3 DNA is TGCGCCAGCGGGAAGGGCAGGGGGCAAGAGACCCAGTACTTC. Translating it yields CASGKGRGQETQYF.

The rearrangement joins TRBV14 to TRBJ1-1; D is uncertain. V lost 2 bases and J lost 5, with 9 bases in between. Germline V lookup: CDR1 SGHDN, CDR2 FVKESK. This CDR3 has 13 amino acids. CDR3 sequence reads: CASSQSMRTEAFF. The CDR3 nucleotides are TGTGCCAGCAGCCAAAGCATGAGGACTGAAGCTTTCTTT.

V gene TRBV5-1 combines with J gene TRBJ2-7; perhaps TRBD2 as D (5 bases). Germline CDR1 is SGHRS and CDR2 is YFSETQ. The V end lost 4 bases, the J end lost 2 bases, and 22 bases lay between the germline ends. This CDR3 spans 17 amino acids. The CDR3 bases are TGCGCCAGCAGCGCCGGAGGTCCCTTGAGAGTTACCTACGAGCAGTACTTC. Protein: CASSAGGPLRVTYEQYF.

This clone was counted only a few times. DNA of the CDR3: TGTGCCAGCAGCCCTCAAGCGCCCGGGGGACATTCACCCCTCCACTTT. Protein: CASSPQAPGGHSPLHF. J is TRBJ1-6 and V is TRBV7-3, with TRBD1 as a possible D gene (5 bases). CDR1 and CDR2 from the germline V gene are SGHTA and FQGTGA. The CDR3 is 16 residues long. V was trimmed by 5 bases and J by 8 bases, leaving 19 bases between them.